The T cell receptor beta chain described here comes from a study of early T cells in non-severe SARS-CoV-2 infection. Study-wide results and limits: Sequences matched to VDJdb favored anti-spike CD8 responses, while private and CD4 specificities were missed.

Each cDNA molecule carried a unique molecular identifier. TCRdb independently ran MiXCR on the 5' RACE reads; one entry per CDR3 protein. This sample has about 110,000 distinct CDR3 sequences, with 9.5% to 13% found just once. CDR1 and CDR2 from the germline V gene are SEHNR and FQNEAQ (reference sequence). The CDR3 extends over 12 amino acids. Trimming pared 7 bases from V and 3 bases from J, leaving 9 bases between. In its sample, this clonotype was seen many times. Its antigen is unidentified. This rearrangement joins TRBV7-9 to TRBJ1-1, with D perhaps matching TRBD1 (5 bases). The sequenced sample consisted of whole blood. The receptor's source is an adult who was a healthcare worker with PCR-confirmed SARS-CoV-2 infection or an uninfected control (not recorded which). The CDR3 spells CASKLGDTEAFF. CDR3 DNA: TGTGCCAGCAAGTTGGGGGACACTGAAGCTTTCTTT.